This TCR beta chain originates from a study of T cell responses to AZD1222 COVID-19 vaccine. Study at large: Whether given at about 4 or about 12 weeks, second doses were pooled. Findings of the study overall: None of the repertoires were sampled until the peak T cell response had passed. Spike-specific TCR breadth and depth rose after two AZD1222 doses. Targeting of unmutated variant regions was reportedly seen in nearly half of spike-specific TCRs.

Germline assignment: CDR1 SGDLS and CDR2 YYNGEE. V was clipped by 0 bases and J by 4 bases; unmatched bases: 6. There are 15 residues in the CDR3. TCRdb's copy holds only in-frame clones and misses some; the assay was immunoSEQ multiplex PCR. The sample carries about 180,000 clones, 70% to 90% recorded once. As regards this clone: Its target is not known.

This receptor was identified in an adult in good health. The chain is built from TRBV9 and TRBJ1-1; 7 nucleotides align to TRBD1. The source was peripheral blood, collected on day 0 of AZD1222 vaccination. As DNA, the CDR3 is TGTGCCAGCAGCGTAGACCCAGGGGGAGGCACTGAAGCTTTCTTT. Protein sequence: CASSVDPGGGTEAFF.